These 5 T cell receptor beta chains were all obtained from the same sample, sequenced in a study of blood T cell repertoires in COVID-19. Profiling relied on immunoSEQ multiplex PCR, and the TCRdb table lists in-frame clones only, not all of them. The sample records almost 500,000 clones, roughly nine tenths being singletons. Sequencing was carried out using PBMCs or T cells enriched from blood (not recorded which). All receptors come from a woman aged 55-69 years who had recovered from COVID-19.

This chain connects TRBV5-1 to TRBJ2-7; no reliable D call. The V gene's germline CDR1 is SGHRS and CDR2 YFSETQ. V gave up 5 bases and J gave up 2 bases, with 8 bases separating them. The CDR3 has 12 amino acids. The CDR3 sequence: CASSSGAYEQYF. CDR3 DNA: TGCGCCAGCAGTTCAGGTGCCTACGAGCAGTACTTC.

The V gene is TRBV10-3, the J gene TRBJ2-1, with 10 bases fitting TRBD1. Trimming cost V 3 bases and J 2 bases; bases outside gene matches: 7. Per germline, CDR1 ENHRY and CDR2 SYGVKD. The CDR3 contains 17 residues. CDR3 coding DNA: TGTGCCATCAGTGACCGAACGGGACAGGGGACCTACAATGAGCAGTTCTTC. This gives the protein CAISDRTGQGTYNEQFF.

The chain recombines TRBV19 with TRBJ1-5, with D possibly being TRBD1 (6 bases). The CDR3 is 15 residues long. The V and J ends lost 5 bases and 3 bases respectively, with 14 bases between them. Germline V lookup: CDR1 LNHDA, CDR2 SQIVND (reference sequence). The CDR3 sequence is CASSAIQGFNQPQHF. The CDR3 DNA reads TGTGCCAGTAGTGCTATACAGGGTTTCAATCAGCCCCAGCATTTT.

The count of this clone is one. The V and J genes are TRBV5-1 and TRBJ1-6, with D perhaps matching TRBD1 (6 bases). V was cut by 2 bases and J by 7 bases, with 10 bases left in between. CDR1 is SGHRS and CDR2 is YFSETQ in the germline V gene. The length of the CDR3 is 14 residues. CDR3 in amino acids: CASSLGQINSPLHF. The CDR3 nucleotides read TGCGCCAGCAGCTTAGGACAGATAAATTCACCCCTCCACTTT.

The CDR3 spells CASTDTPGVQPQHF. The CDR3 DNA reads as TGTGCCAGCACCGACACCCCCGGGGTACAGCCCCAGCATTTT. V usage is TRBV6-5 and J usage is TRBJ1-5, with unresolved D. Germline V gene sequence: CDR1 MNHEY, CDR2 SVGAGI. This CDR3 is 14 amino acids long. With 7 bases removed from V and 7 bases from J, the gap between germline ends came to 17 bases.